The T cell receptor (beta chain) under discussion was sequenced for a study of blood T cell repertoires in COVID-19. Study-level information: Donors in the United States, Italy and Spain gave samples during acute or convalescent COVID-19. PBMCs, B-cell-depleted T cells, or T cells were the source of the cDNA or gDNA that made up the material.

This CDR3 has 12 residues. CDR1 and CDR2 (germline): SNHLY, FYNNEI. V was pared by 8 bases and J by 4 bases, with 11 bases between. This clone was seen only a few times. In the authors' methods: From reference gene primer amplification, estimates of nucleated cell counts were derived. Using immunoSEQ multiplex PCR, the repertoire was profiled, and TCRdb retains in-frame clones only, with some absent. The V and J calls and clone size are taken from that table; D and trimming were inferred from the DNA. This sample yields some 220,000 clones, of which 65% to 90% are seen a single time; about 9% belongs to the top ten.

The J gene is TRBJ1-2, the V gene TRBV2, with D perhaps matching TRBD1 (5 bases). The source is a man over 45 with active or convalescent COVID-19. Specimen: peripheral blood. CDR3 bases: TGTGCCAGCTTCGACGGGGGCTATGGCTACACCTTC. Its translation: CASFDGGYGYTF.